This T cell receptor beta chain was sequenced in a study of OX40 agonist ivuxolimab in advanced cancers. Across the whole study: With ivuxolimab, an agonistic anti-OX40 (CD134) antibody, patients were treated.

Using immunoSEQ multiplex PCR, the repertoire was profiled, and TCRdb retains in-frame clones only, with some absent. The profile shows about 40,000 clones, 86% of them singletons. Study observations and caveats: Expansion of clones was among the lowest in partial responders at 0.1-3.0 mg/kg.

V was pared by 5 bases and J by 4 bases, with 8 bases of the junction left unmatched. The CDR3 contains 14 residues. Germline CDR1 reads SGDLS; CDR2 reads YYNGEE. This clone was recorded once. No antigen is known for it. Material: CD4+ or CD8+ T cells sorted from blood, obtained in a trial of the OX40 agonist ivuxolimab. This chain uses TRBV9 with TRBJ1-2; 7 bases are a match to TRBD1. The TCR sequence derives from an adult with an advanced solid tumor such as melanoma, head and neck, liver or kidney cancer. The CDR3 sequence is CASRARTGIYGYTF. The CDR3 bases are TGTGCCAGCAGAGCCAGGACAGGCATCTATGGCTACACCTTC. The whole variable domain, remainder taken from reference TRBV9 and TRBJ1-2, is DSGVTQTPKHLITATGQRVTLRCSPRSGDLSVYWYQQSLDQGLQFLIQYYNGEERAKGNILERFSAQQFPDLHSELNLSSLELGDSALYFCASRARTGIYGYTFGSGTRLTVV.